These 5 T cell receptor beta chains share one sample of origin, sequenced in a study of blood T cell repertoires in COVID-19. The method was immunoSEQ multiplex PCR; TCRdb's version includes in-frame clones alone and lacks a portion of them. Here the sample spans about 260,000 clones, almost 90% being singletons. Sample: peripheral blood. These receptor sequences come from a woman aged 30 to 39 with COVID-19, enrolled during active disease.

The genes are TRBV12-3 or TRBV12-4 and TRBJ2-1; D uncertain. V dropped 2 bases and J dropped 5 bases, with 4 bases sitting between them. The CDR3 loop spans 12 amino acids. The CDR3 loop is CASSLIDNEQFF. The CDR3, as DNA: TGTGCCAGCAGTTTAATCGACAATGAGCAGTTCTTC.

The chain combines TRBV7-8 with TRBJ1-5, with D perhaps matching TRBD1 (5 bases). This CDR3 has 17 residues. Per the germline V gene, CDR1 is SGHVS and CDR2 is FQNEAQ. V was cut by 3 bases and J by 7 bases, with 22 bases left in between. This chain's CDR3 is CASSLKGLGATGQPQHF. The CDR3 nucleotides read TGTGCCAGCAGCTTGAAGGGACTCGGGGCGACGGGACAGCCCCAGCATTTT.

The chain recombines TRBV28 with TRBJ2-5; 8 positions match TRBD1. The ends lost 3 bases at V and 4 bases at J; junction bases unmatched: 10. Germline-derived CDR1 and CDR2 are MDHEN and SYDVKM. The CDR3 is made up of 16 amino acids. CDR3 protein: CASSLIGQGGGETQYF. Written as DNA, the CDR3 is TGTGCCAGCAGTTTGATAGGACAGGGAGGTGGAGAGACCCAGTACTTC.

V is TRBV5-1 and J is TRBJ2-1; D not resolved. V lost 4 bases and J 7 bases, leaving 18 bases between the germline ends. Per the germline V gene, CDR1 is SGHRS and CDR2 is YFSETQ. This CDR3 region has 15 residues. The CDR3 DNA reads as TGCGCCAGCAGCCTTAGCTTAAATTTTGGGAATGAGCAGTTCTTC. It is translated as CASSLSLNFGNEQFF. Together with reference TRBV5-1 and TRBJ2-1, the CDR3 gives the full variable domain: KAGVTQTPRYLIKTRGQQVTLSCSPISGHRSVSWYQQTPGQGLQFLFEYFSETQRNKGNFPGRFSGRQFSNSRSEMNVSTLELGDSALYLCASSLSLNFGNEQFFGPGTRLTVL.

The rearrangement links TRBV21-1 to TRBJ2-7; the table's D call, TRBD1, was not checked against the DNA. TRBV21-1 is noted as a pseudogene. The CDR3 has 16 residues. The CDR3 loop reads CASSSREGTSSYEQYF. CDR3 nucleotides: TGTGCCAGCAGCTCTCGGGAAGGGACAAGCTCCTACGAGCAGTACTTC.